The entry below describes one TCR beta chain. These data are taken from a study of blood T cell repertoires in COVID-19. Here immunoSEQ multiplex PCR was the method, and the copy in TCRdb shows in-frame clones only, minus some. The sample contains about 240,000 clones, 86% of which appear only once. Germline lookup yields CDR1 SGHRS and CDR2 YFSETQ. There are 15 residues in the CDR3. Trimming took 2 bases from V and 2 from J; bases not matched to a gene: 6. The sample taken for sequencing was peripheral blood. The chain recombines TRBV5-1 with TRBJ1-2, with TRBD1 matching 7 bases. The receptor comes from a man between 60 and 75 years old with acute or convalescent COVID-19. The CDR3, as DNA: TGCGCCAGCAGCTTCGATAGGGACAGCAACTATGGCTACACCTTC. Encoded protein: CASSFDRDSNYGYTF.